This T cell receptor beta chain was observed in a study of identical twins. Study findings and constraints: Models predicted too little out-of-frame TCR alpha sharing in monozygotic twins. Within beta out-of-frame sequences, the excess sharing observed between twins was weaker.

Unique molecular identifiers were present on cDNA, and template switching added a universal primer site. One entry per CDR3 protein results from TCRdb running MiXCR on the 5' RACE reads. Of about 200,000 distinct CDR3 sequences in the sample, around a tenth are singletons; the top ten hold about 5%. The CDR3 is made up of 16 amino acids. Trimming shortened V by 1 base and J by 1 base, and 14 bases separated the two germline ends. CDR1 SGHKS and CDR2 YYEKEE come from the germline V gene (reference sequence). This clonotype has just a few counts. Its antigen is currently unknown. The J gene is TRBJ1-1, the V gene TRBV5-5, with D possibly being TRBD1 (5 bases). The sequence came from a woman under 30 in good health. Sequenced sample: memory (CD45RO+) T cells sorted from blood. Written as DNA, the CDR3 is TGTGCCAGCAGCTTGCGGGTGGGGACTCAGAACACTGAAGCTTTCTTT. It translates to CASSLRVGTQNTEAFF.